Reported below is one TCR beta chain. Germline V gene data show CDR1 as SQVTM and CDR2 as ANQGSEA. V shed 6 bases and J 2 bases; nucleotides not matched to a gene: 11. The length of the CDR3 is 15 residues. Using immunoSEQ multiplex PCR, the repertoire was profiled, and TCRdb retains in-frame clones only, with some absent. This sample has some 300,000 clones, with around 84% found just once. The sample's treatment: some 20 received Ad26.COV2.S at low or high dose, single or two shots; 5 received placebo; per-sample allocation not given. The study sampled participants on day 63 after the first vaccine or placebo injection. This entry is derived from a study of Ad26.COV2.S vaccination and SARS-CoV-2 variants.

The clonotype was recovered from a person aged 18-60 years who received the Ad26.COV2.S COVID-19 vaccine or a placebo. The chain joins TRBV29-1 to TRBJ2-3; 7 nucleotides line up with TRBD1. The sample consisted of peripheral blood, taken in a trial of Ad26.COV2.S vaccine versus placebo. CDR3 region: CSVAGTEDNTDTQYF. The CDR3 nucleotides read TGCAGCGTGGCCGGGACAGAAGATAACACAGATACGCAGTATTTT.